This T cell receptor (beta chain) was sequenced for a study of response to subunit inactivated influenza vaccine. Study outcomes and limitations: The authors offered the suggestion that each seasonal influenza vaccination recruits few new T cells.

TCRdb reanalysed the RT-PCR reads using MiXCR and keeps one entry per CDR3 protein. The sample lists approximately 570,000 distinct CDR3 sequences; around 8% were seen once. Many counts were recorded for this clonotype. Antigen: not known. The starting material was PBMCs from blood, obtained about 24 months after vaccination. This clonotype was sampled from a man in his fifties or sixties who received an inactivated influenza vaccine.

The CDR3 loop reads CASSFDVTQYF. CDR3 nucleotide sequence: TGTGCCAGCAGCTTTGACGTTACGCAGTATTTT. The V call is TRBV7-2, the J call TRBJ2-3; D gene unclear. This CDR3 contains 11 residues. The germline V gene has CDR1 SGHTA and CDR2 FQGNSA. The ends were cut back, 3 bases at V and 8 bases at J, with 6 bases in the middle.